The clone carrying this TCR beta chain rates as medium-sized. The data stem from a study of spatial heterogeneity in lung cancer. TCRdb re-called the 5' RACE reads with MiXCR, one entry per CDR3 protein. The data show over 2,000 distinct CDR3 sequences, around 14% seen once. The CDR3 covers 13 residues. Germline V gene lookup returns CDR1 KGHSH and CDR2 LQKENI. Between the trimmed V and J ends, which lost 5 bases and 7 bases, there was a span of 14 bases. Time point reported: sample taken at primary tumor resection. Sequences were derived from normal lung tissue next to the tumor, sampled at surgery. This chain uses TRBV18 with TRBJ2-5; weak D call: TRBD1 (6 bases). The source is a female donor with early-stage non-small cell lung cancer. CDR3 coding DNA: TGTGCCAGCTCATCCGACACACAGGGGACCCAGTACTTC. Translated, it gives CASSSDTQGTQYF.